One sample yielded the 2 T cell receptor beta chains listed below, sequenced in a study of response to subunit inactivated influenza vaccine (dated by TCRdb to about 2018). The library was made by RT-PCR. Sequencer: Illumina HiSeq 2500. Using fastp at Q25 and MiXCR, TCRdb reprocessed the public reads and kept productive beta chains. Rows are combined by CDR3 protein, so each entry shows the most common genes and DNA. The sample profile shows under 550,000 distinct CDR3 sequences; more than 7% of them were found once. The top ten clones comprise around 13% of the sample. The specimen comprised PBMCs from blood, sampled around 25 months after vaccination. These receptors all come from a man in his fifties or sixties who received an inactivated influenza vaccine. Donor details come from another sample of the same person, matched by shared clones.

This clonotype appeared many times. CDR3 region: CASSLGTGHQPQHF. The DNA of the CDR3 is TGTGCCAGCAGCTTGGGGACAGGGCATCAGCCCCAGCATTTT. The chain recombines TRBV7-2 with TRBJ1-5, with 9 nucleotides matching TRBD1. The germline V gene encodes CDR1 SGHTA and CDR2 FQGNSA. J lost 5 bases, V lost 3 bases, and 2 bases had no gene match. The CDR3 length is 14 residues.

This clonotype appeared a few times. The chain is built from TRBV3-1 and TRBJ1-2, with D possibly matching TRBD1 (5 bases). The CDR3 consists of 13 residues. Trimming pared 5 bases from V and 5 bases from J, leaving 12 bases between. Germline CDR1 and CDR2: LGHDT and YNNKEL (reference sequence). The CDR3 nucleotides are TGTGCCAGCAGCTGGGGGGAGATATATGGCTACACCTTC. It is translated as CASSWGEIYGYTF.